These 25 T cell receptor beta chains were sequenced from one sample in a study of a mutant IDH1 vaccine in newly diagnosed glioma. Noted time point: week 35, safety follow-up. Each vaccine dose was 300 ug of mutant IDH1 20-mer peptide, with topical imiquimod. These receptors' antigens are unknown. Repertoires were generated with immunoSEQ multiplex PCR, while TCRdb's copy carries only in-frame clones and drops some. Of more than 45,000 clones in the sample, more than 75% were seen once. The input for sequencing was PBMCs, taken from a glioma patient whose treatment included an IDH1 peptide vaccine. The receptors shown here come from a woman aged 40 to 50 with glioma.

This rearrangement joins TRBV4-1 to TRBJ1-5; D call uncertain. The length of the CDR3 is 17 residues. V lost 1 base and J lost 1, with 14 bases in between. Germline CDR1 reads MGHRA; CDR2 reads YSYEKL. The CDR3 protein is CASSQVVGQSSNQPQHF. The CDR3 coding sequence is TGCGCCAGCAGCCAAGTTGTAGGGCAGTCGAGCAATCAGCCCCAGCATTTT.

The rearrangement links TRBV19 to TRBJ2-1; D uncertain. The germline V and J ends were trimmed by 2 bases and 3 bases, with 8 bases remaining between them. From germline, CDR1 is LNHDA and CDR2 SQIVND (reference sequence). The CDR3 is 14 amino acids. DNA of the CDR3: TGTGCCAGTAGTATACGGGCCAGCTACAATGAGCAGTTCTTC. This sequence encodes CASSIRASYNEQFF.

The CDR3 DNA reads as TGTGCCAGCGCAAAGCTAGCGGGGCACGAGCAGTACTTC. As protein: CASAKLAGHEQYF. The chain joins TRBV27 to TRBJ2-7; 9 bases align to TRBD2. The CDR3 covers 13 residues. The germline CDR1 and CDR2 sequences are MNHEY and SMNVEV (reference sequence). Trimming removed 8 bases from V and 5 bases from J; junction bases left unmatched: 7.

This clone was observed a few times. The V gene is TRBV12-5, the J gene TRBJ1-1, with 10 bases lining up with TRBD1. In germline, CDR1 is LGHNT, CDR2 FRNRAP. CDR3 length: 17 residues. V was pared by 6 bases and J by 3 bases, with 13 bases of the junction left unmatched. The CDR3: CASGLGTGDTRDTEAFF. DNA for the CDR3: TGTGCTAGTGGCCTCGGGACAGGGGACACCCGGGACACTGAAGCTTTCTTT.

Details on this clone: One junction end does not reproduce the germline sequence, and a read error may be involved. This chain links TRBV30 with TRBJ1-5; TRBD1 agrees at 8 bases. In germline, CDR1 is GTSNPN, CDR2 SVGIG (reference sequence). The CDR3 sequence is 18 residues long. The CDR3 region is CAWSSTRTGTLSNRPQHF. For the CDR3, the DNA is TGTGCCTGGAGTTCCACCCGGACAGGGACCCTTAGCAATCGGCCCCAGCATTTT.

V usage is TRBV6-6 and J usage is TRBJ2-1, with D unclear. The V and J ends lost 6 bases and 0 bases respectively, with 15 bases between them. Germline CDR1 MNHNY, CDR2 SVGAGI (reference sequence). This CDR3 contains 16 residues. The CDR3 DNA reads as TGTGCCAGCAGCTCCTGGCAGGCTAACTCCTACAATGAGCAGTTCTTC. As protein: CASSSWQANSYNEQFF.

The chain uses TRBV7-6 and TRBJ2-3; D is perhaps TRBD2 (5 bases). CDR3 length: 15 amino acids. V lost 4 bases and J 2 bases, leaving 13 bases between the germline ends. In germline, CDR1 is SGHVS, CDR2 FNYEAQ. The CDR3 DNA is TGTGCCAGCAGCTATAGTCGGGGTCTCACAGATACGCAGTATTTT. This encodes CASSYSRGLTDTQYF.

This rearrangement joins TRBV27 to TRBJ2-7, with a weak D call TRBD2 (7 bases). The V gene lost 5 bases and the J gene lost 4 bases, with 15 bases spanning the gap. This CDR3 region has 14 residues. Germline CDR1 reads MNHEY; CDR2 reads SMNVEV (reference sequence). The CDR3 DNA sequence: TGTGCCAGCAGTCTATGGGGGGGCGATTACGAGCAGTACTTC. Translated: CASSLWGGDYEQYF.

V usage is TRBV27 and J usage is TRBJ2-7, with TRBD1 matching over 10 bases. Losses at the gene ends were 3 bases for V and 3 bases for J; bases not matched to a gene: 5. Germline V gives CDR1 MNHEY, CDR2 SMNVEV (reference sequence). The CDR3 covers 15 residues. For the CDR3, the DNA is TGTGCCAGCAGTTTCTCCGGGACAGGGGTCTACGAGCAGTACTTC. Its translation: CASSFSGTGVYEQYF.

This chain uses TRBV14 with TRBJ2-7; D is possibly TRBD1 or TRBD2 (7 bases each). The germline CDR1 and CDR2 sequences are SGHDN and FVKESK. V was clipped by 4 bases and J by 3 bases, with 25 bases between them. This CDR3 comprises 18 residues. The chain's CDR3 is CASSPLSFAAGGVYEQYF. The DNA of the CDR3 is TGTGCCAGCAGCCCCCTCTCCTTCGCGGCAGGGGGGGTCTACGAGCAGTACTTC.

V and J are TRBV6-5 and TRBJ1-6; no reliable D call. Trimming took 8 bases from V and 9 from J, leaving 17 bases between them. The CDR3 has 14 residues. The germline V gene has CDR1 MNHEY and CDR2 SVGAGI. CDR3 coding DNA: TGTGCCAGCTCACATCAACCTAGAGGTTCACCCCTCCACTTT. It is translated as CASSHQPRGSPLHF.

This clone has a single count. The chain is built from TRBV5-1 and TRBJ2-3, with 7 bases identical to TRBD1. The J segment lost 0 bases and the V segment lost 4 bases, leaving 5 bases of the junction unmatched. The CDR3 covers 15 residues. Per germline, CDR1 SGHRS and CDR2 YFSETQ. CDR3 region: CASSLRTGSTDTQYF. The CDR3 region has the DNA TGCGCCAGCAGCCTAAGGACAGGAAGCACAGATACGCAGTATTTT.

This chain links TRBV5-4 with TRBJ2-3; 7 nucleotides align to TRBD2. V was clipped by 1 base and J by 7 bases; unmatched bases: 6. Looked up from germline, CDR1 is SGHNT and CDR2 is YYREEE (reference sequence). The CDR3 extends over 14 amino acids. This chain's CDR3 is CASSLLGGINTQYF. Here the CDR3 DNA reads TGTGCCAGCAGCTTGTTGGGAGGGATAAATACGCAGTATTTT.

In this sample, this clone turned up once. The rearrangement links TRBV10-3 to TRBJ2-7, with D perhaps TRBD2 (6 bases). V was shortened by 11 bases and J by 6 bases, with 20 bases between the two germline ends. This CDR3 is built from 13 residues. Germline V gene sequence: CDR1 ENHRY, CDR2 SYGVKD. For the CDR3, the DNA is TGTGCCTCGAGGGGAGGAGGGGCTCTCGAGCAGTACTTC. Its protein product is CASRGGGALEQYF.

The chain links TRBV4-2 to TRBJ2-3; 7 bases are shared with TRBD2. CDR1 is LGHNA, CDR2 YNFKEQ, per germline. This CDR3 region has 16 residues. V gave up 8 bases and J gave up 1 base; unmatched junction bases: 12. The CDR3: CASAAGFRGGTDTQYF. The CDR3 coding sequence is TGTGCCAGCGCCGCCGGATTCCGGGGGGGCACAGATACGCAGTATTTT.

This chain's CDR3 is CASSLAPSGDSYEQYF. Written as DNA, the CDR3 is TGCGCCAGCAGCTTGGCCCCTAGCGGGGACTCCTACGAGCAGTACTTC. The chain uses TRBV5-1 and TRBJ2-7, with 9 bases identical to TRBD2. Germline CDR1 SGHRS, CDR2 YFSETQ. The V and J ends lost 0 bases and 0 bases, in that order; junction bases with no gene match: 4. The CDR3 extends over 16 amino acids.

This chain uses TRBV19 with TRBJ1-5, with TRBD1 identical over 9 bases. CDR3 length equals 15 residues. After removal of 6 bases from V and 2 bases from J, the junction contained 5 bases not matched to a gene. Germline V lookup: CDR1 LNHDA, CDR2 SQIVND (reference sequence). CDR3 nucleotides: TGTGCCAGTAGGGACAGGGGTTCGGGCAATCAGCCCCAGCATTTT. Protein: CASRDRGSGNQPQHF.

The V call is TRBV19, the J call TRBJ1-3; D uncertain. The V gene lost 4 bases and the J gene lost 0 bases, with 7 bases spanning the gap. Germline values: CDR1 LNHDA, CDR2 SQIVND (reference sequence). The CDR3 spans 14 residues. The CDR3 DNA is TGTGCCAGTAGTAGGCCGGGCTCTGGAAACACCATATATTTT. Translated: CASSRPGSGNTIYF.

CDR3 sequence: CASSLGGRVAEAFF. Written as DNA, the CDR3 is TGTGCCAGCAGCTTGGGAGGGCGGGTGGCTGAAGCTTTCTTT. This chain uses TRBV5-5 with TRBJ1-1; D is undetermined. CDR1 and CDR2 from the germline V gene are SGHKS and YYEKEE (reference sequence). This CDR3 contains 14 residues. Trimming pared 0 bases from V and 6 bases from J, leaving 12 bases between.

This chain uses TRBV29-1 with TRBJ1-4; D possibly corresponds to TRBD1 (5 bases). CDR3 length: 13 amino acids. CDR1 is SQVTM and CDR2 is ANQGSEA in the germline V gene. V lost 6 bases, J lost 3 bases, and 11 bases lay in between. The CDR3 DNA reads TGCAGCGTGTTCCAGGGAGCTAATGAAAAACTGTTTTTT. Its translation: CSVFQGANEKLFF.

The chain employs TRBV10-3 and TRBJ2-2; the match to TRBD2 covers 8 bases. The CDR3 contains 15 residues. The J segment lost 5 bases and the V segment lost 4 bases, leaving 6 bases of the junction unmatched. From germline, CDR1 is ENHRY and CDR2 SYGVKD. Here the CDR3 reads CAISGSGIRTGELFF. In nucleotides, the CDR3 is TGTGCCATCAGTGGTAGCGGGATCCGGACCGGGGAGCTGTTTTTT.

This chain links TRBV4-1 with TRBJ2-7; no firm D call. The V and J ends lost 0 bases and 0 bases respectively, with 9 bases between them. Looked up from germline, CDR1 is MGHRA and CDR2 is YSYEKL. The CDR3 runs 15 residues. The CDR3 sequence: CASSQEAGSSYEQYF. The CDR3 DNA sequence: TGCGCCAGCAGCCAAGAAGCCGGTAGCTCCTACGAGCAGTACTTC.

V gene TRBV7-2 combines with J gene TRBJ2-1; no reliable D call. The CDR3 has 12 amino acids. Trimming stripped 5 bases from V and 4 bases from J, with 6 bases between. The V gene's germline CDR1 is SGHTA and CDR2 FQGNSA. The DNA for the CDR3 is TGTGCCAGCAGCGGGCTTTACAATGAGCAGTTCTTC. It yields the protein CASSGLYNEQFF.

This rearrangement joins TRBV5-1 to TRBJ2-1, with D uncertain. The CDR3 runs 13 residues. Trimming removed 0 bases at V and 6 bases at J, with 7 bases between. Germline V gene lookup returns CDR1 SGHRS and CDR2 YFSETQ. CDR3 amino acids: CASSLEVPNEQFF. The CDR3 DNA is TGCGCCAGCAGCTTGGAGGTCCCCAATGAGCAGTTCTTC.

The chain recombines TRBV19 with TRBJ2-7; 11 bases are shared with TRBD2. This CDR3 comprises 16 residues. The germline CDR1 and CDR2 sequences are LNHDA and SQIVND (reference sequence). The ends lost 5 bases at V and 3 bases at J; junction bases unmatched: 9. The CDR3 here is CASSSMTGLAVYEQYF. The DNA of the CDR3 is TGTGCCAGTAGTTCCATGACGGGACTAGCGGTCTACGAGCAGTACTTC.